The 14 T cell receptor beta chains below all came from one sample that was sequenced in a study of T-cell memory formation after mild COVID-19 (dated by TCRdb to the early 2020s). Libraries were built with 5' RACE. For sequencing, an Illumina NovaSeq 6000 was employed. In TCRdb, the public reads were trimmed at Q25 with fastp and aligned with MiXCR, with productive beta chains retained. Each CDR3 protein appears once, grouped with its most common genes and DNA. Counted in this sample were about 430,000 distinct CDR3 sequences; roughly 17% of them appeared once. About 22% of the sample lies in the top ten. The source material was PBMCs or a T cell subset sorted from them (not recorded which). These receptor sequences come from a young man who had mild COVID-19 (a few samples of this study predate the infection). The sample titles of this study are shuffled in the database, so cell type and time point are left out; the donor was told from shared clones.

This chain uses TRBV11-2 with TRBJ2-1; 12 bases map to TRBD2. This CDR3 comprises 16 residues. Germline lookup yields CDR1 SGHAT and CDR2 FQNNGV. Losses at the gene ends were 0 bases for V and 8 bases for J; bases not matched to a gene: 5. In nucleotides, the CDR3 is TGTGCCAGCAGCTTAGATCCTAGCGGGGGGGCCTATGAGCAGTTCTTC. Translation gives CASSLDPSGGAYEQFF.

V and J are TRBV4-2 and TRBJ2-5; TRBD2 aligns across 11 bases. Germline values: CDR1 LGHNA, CDR2 YNFKEQ. This CDR3 is built from 15 residues. V shed 0 bases, J shed 4 bases, and the junction held 1 base outside the gene matches. The DNA for the CDR3 is TGTGCCAGCAGCCAAGATAGCGGGGGGGTAGAGACCCAGTACTTC. As protein: CASSQDSGGVETQYF.

V usage is TRBV9 and J usage is TRBJ1-2; possible D gene TRBD1, 5 bases. Trimming pared 3 bases from V and 4 bases from J, leaving 16 bases between. The germline gives CDR1 SGDLS, CDR2 YYNGEE. The CDR3 runs 15 residues. Here the CDR3 reads CASSAPGPTGYGYTF. CDR3 DNA sequence: TGTGCCAGCAGCGCGCCGGGGCCCACCGGCTATGGCTACACCTTC.

This sequence joins TRBV29-1 and TRBJ2-1, with 8 bases fitting TRBD1. V dropped 7 bases and J dropped 4; count of bases not matched to a gene: 3. This CDR3 is 12 amino acids long. The V gene's germline CDR1 is SQVTM and CDR2 ANQGSEA. CDR3 loop: CSARQGYNEQFF. In nucleotides, the CDR3 is TGCAGCGCAAGACAGGGGTACAATGAGCAGTTCTTC.

The rearrangement uses TRBV5-1 and TRBJ2-2; D tentatively fits TRBD1 or TRBD2 (6 bases each). Trimming left V 0 bases short and J 6 bases short, with 9 bases between. Germline-derived CDR1 and CDR2 are SGHRS and YFSETQ. The CDR3 runs to 14 residues. CDR3 in amino acids: CASSLDREAGELFF. The CDR3 region has the DNA TGCGCCAGCAGCTTGGACAGGGAGGCCGGGGAGCTGTTTTTT.

This clonotype was found a few times. The chain combines TRBV28 with TRBJ2-7; 14 positions agree with TRBD2. Looked up from germline, CDR1 is MDHEN and CDR2 is SYDVKM. The V and J ends lost 5 bases and 0 bases, in that order; junction bases with no gene match: 12. The CDR3 runs to 19 residues. CDR3 in DNA: TGTGCCAGCAGTCCAGGACTAGCGGGGGGCCAGCAACTCTCCTACGAGCAGTACGTC. Translated: CASSPGLAGGQQLSYEQYV.

In its sample, this clonotype was seen a few times. The rearrangement uses TRBV9 and TRBJ2-5; TRBD2 matches at 9 bases. Germline CDR1 reads SGDLS; CDR2 reads YYNGEE. V lost 1 base, J lost 4 bases, and 5 bases stayed unmatched. CDR3 length equals 15 residues. This chain's CDR3 is CASSVTPAGGETQYF. CDR3 coding DNA: TGTGCCAGCAGCGTAACTCCAGCGGGGGGAGAGACCCAGTACTTC.

The chain joins TRBV7-8 to TRBJ1-6; 11 nucleotides match TRBD1. The germline gives CDR1 SGHVS, CDR2 FQNEAQ. The CDR3 extends over 17 amino acids. V gave up 0 bases and J gave up 9 bases; unmatched junction bases: 7. For the CDR3, the DNA is TGTGCCAGCAGCTTAGCGTGGGACAGGGGGTACGGTTCACCCCTCCACTTT. Amino acids: CASSLAWDRGYGSPLHF.

This clonotype was found a few times. The V and J genes are TRBV5-5 and TRBJ1-6, with D unresolved. The CDR3 is 14 residues long. V lost 3 bases to trimming and J lost 4 bases, with 8 bases between them. Germline CDR1 reads SGHKS; CDR2 reads YYEKEE (reference sequence). CDR3 sequence reads: CASSSGGYNSPLHF. The CDR3 coding sequence is TGTGCCAGCAGCTCGGGAGGTTATAATTCACCCCTCCACTTT.

This clonotype was detected a few times. J is TRBJ2-1 and V is TRBV6-2 or TRBV6-3, with D perhaps being TRBD1 or TRBD2 (5 bases each). CDR3 length equals 16 residues. Germline CDR1 is MNHEY and CDR2 is SVGEGT. The V end was cut by 6 bases, the J end by 7 bases, with 22 bases between. The CDR3 region is CASRPARGFSGNEQFF. In DNA, the CDR3 is TGTGCCAGCAGGCCCGCCCGGGGCTTCTCGGGGAATGAGCAGTTCTTC.

This clonotype was seen only a few times. V usage is TRBV20-1 and J usage is TRBJ2-1; D unresolved. Trimming shortened V by 1 base and J by 6 bases, and 10 bases separated the two germline ends. The germline V gene encodes CDR1 DFQATT and CDR2 SNEGSKA (reference sequence). The CDR3 consists of 13 residues. DNA of the CDR3: TGCAGTGCTAGAGGGTACGGCCCCAATGAGCAGTTCTTC. Residues: CSARGYGPNEQFF.

This chain joins TRBV2 and TRBJ1-1; the D is unclear. CDR3 length: 15 amino acids. Germline lookup yields CDR1 SNHLY and CDR2 FYNNEI. The V gene lost 0 bases and the J gene lost 0 bases, with 8 bases spanning the gap. The CDR3 loop is CASSEAAEVNTEAFF. In DNA, the CDR3 is TGTGCCAGCAGTGAAGCTGCTGAGGTGAACACTGAAGCTTTCTTT.

This clonotype was seen only a few times. This chain links TRBV20-1 with TRBJ2-5; TRBD1 is a possible D gene (5 bases). Germline values: CDR1 DFQATT, CDR2 SNEGSKA (reference sequence). Trimming took off 6 bases at V and 5 bases at J, with 19 bases between the two ends. The CDR3 contains 14 residues. DNA of the CDR3: TGCAGTGCCAAGCCCCCGCAGGGTATGGAGACCCAGTACTTC. Translating gives CSAKPPQGMETQYF.

This sequence joins TRBV6-5 and TRBJ2-7, with D perhaps matching TRBD1 or TRBD2 (5 bases each). Trimming took off 4 bases at V and 4 bases at J, with 20 bases between the two ends. This CDR3 region has 16 residues. Germline V gene data show CDR1 as MNHEY and CDR2 as SVGAGI. For the CDR3, the DNA is TGTGCCAGCAGTTCCTCCTGGGACCTAAGCTCATACGAGCAGTACGTC. Its protein is CASSSSWDLSSYEQYV.